This T cell receptor (beta chain) was obtained from a study of spatial heterogeneity in lung cancer. Regarding this clonotype: This may come from a read error, since a much larger clone is one base off.

All TCR cDNA molecules were individually tagged with a unique molecular identifier. TCRdb reprocessed the 5' RACE reads with MiXCR, giving one entry per CDR3 protein. The sample consists of more than 35,000 distinct CDR3 sequences, around 5.5% of them appearing once. As for time point: sample taken at primary tumor resection. The input material, whole RNA from tumor, nontumor lung or frozen PBMC, was sequenced unsorted. V gave up 3 bases and J gave up 5 bases, with 10 bases separating them. This CDR3 has 13 amino acids. Germline V gene data show CDR1 as LGHNA and CDR2 as YSLEER. The sample here was PBMCs, taken at surgery. The clonotype was recovered from a female donor with early-stage non-small cell lung cancer. The chain combines TRBV4-3 with TRBJ2-5; D is undetermined. The CDR3 DNA reads TGCGCCAGCAGCCAGCGAATAGCTGAGACCCAGTACTTC. Translating gives CASSQRIAETQYF.